These 21 T cell receptor beta chains share one sample of origin, sequenced in a study of T-cell memory formation after mild COVID-19. TCRdb redid the calling of the 5' RACE reads with MiXCR, one entry per CDR3 protein. The sample records about 49,000 distinct CDR3 sequences, around 7.2% being singletons. Sequenced input: PBMCs or a T cell subset sorted from them (not recorded which). These receptors were taken from a man aged 18 to 29 who had mild COVID-19 (a few samples of this study predate the infection). Cell type and time point are not known.

This clonotype was counted between two and nine times. The gene calls are TRBV19 and TRBJ2-1; the D gene could be TRBD1 or TRBD2 (6 bases each). The CDR3 totals 14 residues. Germline loops: CDR1 LNHDA, CDR2 SQIVND (reference sequence). The V end lost 5 bases, the J end lost 7 bases, and 15 bases lay between the germline ends. CDR3 DNA: TGTGCCAGTAGTCCCTGGGGGGCCAGGAATGAGCAGTTCTTC. Translating gives CASSPWGARNEQFF. Combining the CDR3 with reference TRBV19 and TRBJ2-1 gives the whole variable domain DGGITQSPKYLFRKEGQNVTLSCEQNLNHDAMYWYRQDPGQGLRLIYYSQIVNDFQKGDIAEGYSVSREKKESFPLTVTSAQKNPTAFYLCASSPWGARNEQFFGPGTRLTVL.

Sample share makes this clonotype medium-sized. The rearrangement links TRBV29-1 to TRBJ2-3; TRBD2 aligns across 14 bases. The V gene end was trimmed by 2 bases and the J gene end by 2 bases; junction bases not matched to a gene: 3. Germline V gives CDR1 SQVTM, CDR2 ANQGSEA. The CDR3 contains 16 residues. The CDR3 nucleotides read TGCAGCGTTGAAATGGGACTAGCGGGGGACACAGATACGCAGTATTTT. It translates to CSVEMGLAGDTDTQYF.

This clonotype was seen once. This chain uses TRBV7-2 with TRBJ2-1, with TRBD2 matching 11 bases. The CDR3 spans 16 residues. CDR1 SGHTA and CDR2 FQGNSA come from the germline V gene. The trim removed 1 base at V and 9 bases at J, leaving 8 bases unmatched. The chain's CDR3 is CASSLVSSGGKSEQFF. CDR3 bases: TGTGCCAGCAGCTTAGTCTCTAGCGGGGGGAAAAGTGAGCAGTTCTTC.

This clonotype was observed a few times. V gene TRBV20-1 combines with J gene TRBJ2-1; TRBD1 matches 7 bases. CDR3 length: 15 amino acids. V shed 5 bases and J 7 bases; nucleotides not matched to a gene: 14. Looked up from germline, CDR1 is DFQATT and CDR2 is SNEGSKA (reference sequence). The CDR3 DNA reads TGCAGTGCTCACACCCCGACAGGGAAGTTAAATGAGCAGTTCTTC. Residues: CSAHTPTGKLNEQFF.

The sample holds a few counts of this clonotype. The chain has TRBV7-2 and TRBJ2-5, with 7 nucleotides matching TRBD2. The CDR3 sequence is 14 residues long. J gave up 5 bases and V 5 bases, and 8 bases lay outside the gene matches. Germline CDR1 SGHTA, CDR2 FQGNSA. The CDR3 here is CASSPRRGSETQYF. CDR3 DNA: TGTGCCAGCAGCCCCAGGCGGGGGAGCGAGACCCAGTACTTC.

This clonotype was seen more than once but under ten times. This chain joins TRBV25-1 and TRBJ1-1; D is uncertain. The CDR3 spans 14 residues. Germline V lookup: CDR1 MGHDK, CDR2 SYGVNS. V was trimmed by 6 bases and J by 8 bases, leaving 19 bases between them. CDR3 sequence reads: CASRVGWQTSEAFF. CDR3 bases: TGTGCCAGCAGGGTAGGTTGGCAGACTTCCGAAGCTTTCTTT.

This clonotype was counted many times. The CDR3 region is CASRRPLAGGTDTQYF. The CDR3, as DNA: TGTGCCAGCAGGCGTCCCCTAGCGGGGGGCACAGATACGCAGTATTTT. V gene TRBV6-5 combines with J gene TRBJ2-3; 10 bases fit TRBD2. V shed 6 bases, J shed 1 base, and the junction held 7 bases outside the gene matches. Germline V gene lookup returns CDR1 MNHEY and CDR2 SVGAGI. The CDR3 has 16 residues.

This clonotype was detected many times. The chain carries TRBV20-1 and TRBJ2-4, with D uncertain. Trimming cost V 0 bases and J 0 bases, with 12 bases left between them. The length of the CDR3 is 16 residues. Germline V lookup: CDR1 DFQATT, CDR2 SNEGSKA (reference sequence). CDR3 bases: TGCAGTGCTAGAGATCCCATGTCGCTAGCCAAAAACATTCAGTACTTC. This translates into CSARDPMSLAKNIQYF.

This clonotype has only a few counts. This rearrangement joins TRBV9 to TRBJ1-6; maybe TRBD1 (5 bases). The CDR3 contains 13 residues. Germline values: CDR1 SGDLS, CDR2 YYNGEE. V lost 2 bases and J lost 9, with 9 bases in between. CDR3 loop: CASSVSGSSPLHF. The CDR3 DNA sequence: TGTGCCAGCAGCGTCTCAGGGAGTTCACCCCTCCACTTT.

V and J are TRBV10-3 and TRBJ2-5; TRBD2 aligns across 8 bases. The J segment lost 4 bases and the V segment lost 2 bases, leaving 3 bases of the junction unmatched. CDR3 size: 14 residues. The germline V gene encodes CDR1 ENHRY and CDR2 SYGVKD. The DNA of the CDR3 is TGTGCCATCAGTGAGAAAGCGGGGGTAGAGACCCAGTACTTC. Translating gives CAISEKAGVETQYF.

This clonotype is medium-sized (0.01 to 0.1%) by share. The chain carries TRBV7-9 and TRBJ2-3; D not resolved. Between the trimmed V and J ends, which lost 3 bases and 2 bases, there was a span of 12 bases. Germline assignment: CDR1 SEHNR and CDR2 FQNEAQ (reference sequence). The length of the CDR3 is 15 residues. The CDR3 reads CASSFGTDPTDTQYF. The CDR3 DNA follows: TGTGCCAGCAGCTTCGGCACGGACCCCACAGATACGCAGTATTTT.

There are a few counts of this clonotype. The chain combines TRBV5-1 with TRBJ1-1; no definite D call. Germline-derived CDR1 and CDR2 are SGHRS and YFSETQ. This CDR3 comprises 15 residues. The V and J ends lost 6 bases and 6 bases respectively, with 21 bases between them. This chain's CDR3 is CASKTSIEAGSEAFF. In DNA, the CDR3 is TGCGCCAGCAAAACTAGTATCGAAGCGGGGTCTGAAGCTTTCTTT.

This clonotype occurred a few times. The rearrangement links TRBV7-9 to TRBJ1-4; possibly TRBD1 for D (5 bases). The CDR3 has 13 amino acids. Between the trimmed V and J ends, which lost 8 bases and 7 bases, there was a span of 14 bases. Per germline, CDR1 SEHNR and CDR2 FQNEAQ (reference sequence). CDR3 nucleotide sequence: TGTGCCAGCGCCGGGGGGGGGATTGAAAAACTGTTTTTT. Protein: CASAGGGIEKLFF.

The CDR3 region is CASVGNYGYTF. CDR3 sequence (DNA): TGTGCCAGCGTGGGAAACTATGGCTACACCTTC. The chain joins TRBV9 to TRBJ1-2; no definite D call. The CDR3 contains 11 residues. Germline V gene lookup returns CDR1 SGDLS and CDR2 YYNGEE. With 7 bases removed from V and 2 bases from J, the gap between germline ends came to 6 bases.

This clonotype has more than one count but fewer than ten. The chain combines TRBV12-3 or TRBV12-4 with TRBJ2-3; 8 bases fit TRBD2. The CDR3 is 17 residues long. V was pared by 4 bases and J by 0 bases, with 9 bases of the junction left unmatched. The CDR3 loop is CASSSPSRGASTDTQYF. Written as DNA, the CDR3 is TGTGCCAGCAGTTCACCCTCGCGGGGGGCCAGCACAGATACGCAGTATTTT.

V usage is TRBV7-9 and J usage is TRBJ2-7; unclear D gene. Trimming removed 8 bases at V and 3 bases at J, with 11 bases between. This CDR3 has 12 residues. Germline V gives CDR1 SEHNR, CDR2 FQNEAQ (reference sequence). CDR3 loop: CASEAESYEQYV. DNA for the CDR3: TGTGCCAGCGAGGCGGAAAGCTACGAGCAGTACGTC.

This clonotype was seen more than once but under ten times. The chain recombines TRBV5-1 with TRBJ2-6, with 7 bases lining up with TRBD1. V was pared by 4 bases and J by 0 bases, with 10 bases of the junction left unmatched. Germline V lookup: CDR1 SGHRS, CDR2 YFSETQ. The CDR3 loop spans 18 amino acids. The CDR3 is CASSPSRQGTSGANVLTF. CDR3 DNA: TGCGCCAGCAGCCCCTCACGACAGGGTACCTCTGGGGCCAACGTCCTGACTTTC.

The chain employs TRBV29-1 and TRBJ1-3; D gene unclear. V lost 2 bases to trimming and J lost 0 bases, with 5 bases between them. CDR1 and CDR2 (germline): SQVTM, ANQGSEA. The CDR3 covers 13 residues. The CDR3, as DNA: TGCAGCGTTGAACCAGGCTCTGGAAACACCATATATTTT. Its protein product is CSVEPGSGNTIYF.

This clonotype has more than one count but fewer than ten. This sequence joins TRBV5-1 and TRBJ2-1; D gene uncertain. Trimming removed 4 bases at V and 0 bases at J, with 8 bases between. From germline, CDR1 is SGHRS and CDR2 YFSETQ. The CDR3 sequence is 14 residues long. CDR3 sequence reads: CASSPTDSYNEQFF. The CDR3, as DNA: TGCGCCAGCAGCCCGACTGACTCCTACAATGAGCAGTTCTTC.

Only a few counts were recorded for this clonotype. This chain joins TRBV19 and TRBJ2-7; 9 nucleotides align to TRBD1. V shed 4 bases and J 2 bases; nucleotides not matched to a gene: 6. The CDR3 totals 15 residues. Germline V lookup: CDR1 LNHDA, CDR2 SQIVND (reference sequence). Here the CDR3 reads CASSTRTGEAYEQYF. CDR3 nucleotide sequence: TGTGCCAGTAGTACTCGGACAGGGGAAGCCTACGAGCAGTACTTC.

This clonotype has a handful of counts. V and J are TRBV5-4 and TRBJ2-3, with 9 bases that match TRBD1. V gave up 5 bases and J gave up 6 bases; unmatched junction bases: 10. CDR1 and CDR2 from the germline V gene are SGHNT and YYREEE (reference sequence). The CDR3 runs to 15 residues. The CDR3 protein is CASRAGTGSKDTQYF. The CDR3 DNA reads TGTGCCAGCAGGGCCGGGACAGGGAGTAAGGATACGCAGTATTTT.